Listed here are 5 T cell receptor beta chains from one sample, sequenced in a study of cytomegalovirus exposure and HLA in healthy donors (dated by TCRdb to 2016 to 2017). Receptor amplification or capture employed the immunoSEQ multiplex PCR assay. The multiplex PCR relied on a mix of 60 forward primers for TCR Vbeta segments and 13 reverse primers for TCR Jbeta segments. The table was pulled from immuneACCESS by TCRdb, which kept in-frame rearrangements only. Such tables lose some clones; where checked, under half of the loss comes from unresolved V genes, and the rest has no known cause. The sample includes 150,000 to 200,000 clones, with roughly 83% observed a single time. Together, the top ten hold approximately 1.2% of the sample. Sequencing was done on a sample of PBMCs. The receptors derive from a boy aged 2 to 10 in good health and CMV-seronegative.

The genes are TRBV4-1 and TRBJ2-1; 10 positions match TRBD2. V was clipped by 3 bases and J by 10 bases; unmatched bases: 12. There are 16 residues in the CDR3. From germline, CDR1 is MGHRA and CDR2 YSYEKL. CDR3 sequence (DNA): TGCGCCAGCAGCCAGCCGGGACTAGCGTTAATGGGGGAGCAGTTCTTC. Translation gives CASSQPGLALMGEQFF.

The chain couples TRBV9 to TRBJ1-2; 8 positions match TRBD1. The CDR3 covers 13 residues. CDR1 SGDLS and CDR2 YYNGEE come from the germline V gene. V was clipped by 4 bases and J by 4 bases; unmatched bases: 3. The CDR3 loop is CASSPGGGYGYTF. The DNA for the CDR3 is TGTGCCAGCAGCCCAGGGGGCGGCTATGGCTACACCTTC.

V is TRBV6-6 and J is TRBJ1-5; TRBD1 aligns across 10 bases. Per the germline V gene, CDR1 is MNHNY and CDR2 is SVGAGI (reference sequence). The J segment lost 3 bases and the V segment lost 5 bases, leaving 4 bases of the junction unmatched. The CDR3 spans 15 residues. The CDR3 region has the DNA TGTGCCAGCAGTCCGGGACAGGGGACCAATCAGCCCCAGCATTTT. Protein product: CASSPGQGTNQPQHF.

In DNA, the CDR3 is TGTGCCAGCAGCTTTCCAGGACTAGCGGGGGGGCCAGATACGCAGTATTTT. It encodes CASSFPGLAGGPDTQYF. V is TRBV5-6 and J is TRBJ2-3; 15 positions match TRBD2. The CDR3 is 17 amino acids. Germline trimming cut 2 bases from V and 4 bases from J; bases unmatched to any gene: 5. Germline V gene data show CDR1 as SGHDT and CDR2 as YYEEEE.

The gene calls are TRBV5-4 and TRBJ2-2; 10 bases map to TRBD2. This CDR3 spans 15 amino acids. Germline V gene lookup returns CDR1 SGHNT and CDR2 YYREEE (reference sequence). V trimming: 4 bases; J trimming: 8 bases; junction bases outside the gene matches: 8. Here the CDR3 reads CASSPPSGGRGELFF. The DNA for the CDR3 is TGTGCCAGCAGCCCGCCTAGCGGGGGCAGGGGGGAGCTGTTTTTT.